This entry describes one T cell receptor beta chain. This entry is derived from a study of blood T cell repertoires in COVID-19. As for the study in general: COVID-19 samples from acute and convalescent phases originated in the United States, Italy and Spain.

The CDR3 is 15 amino acids. Losses at the gene ends were 2 bases for V and 4 bases for J; bases not matched to a gene: 5. Germline V lookup: CDR1 SNHLY, CDR2 FYNNEI. Assay used: immunoSEQ multiplex PCR; TCRdb lists only in-frame clones, some missing. This sample has approximately 250,000 clones, with 75% to 85% found just once. V usage is TRBV2 and J usage is TRBJ2-5, with 9 positions matching TRBD1. The origin of this receptor is a man between 45 and 60 years old with COVID-19, enrolled during active disease. What was sequenced was peripheral blood. CDR3 sequence: CASSEIQTGGETQYF. CDR3 nucleotide sequence: TGTGCCAGCAGTGAAATCCAGACAGGGGGAGAGACCCAGTACTTC. The full variable domain, in which reference TRBV2 and TRBJ2-5 provide the parts outside the CDR3, is EPEVTQTPSHQVTQMGQEVILRCVPISNHLYFYWYRQILGQKVEFLVSFYNNEISEKSEIFDDQFSVERPDGSNFTLKIRSTKLEDSAMYFCASSEIQTGGETQYFGPGTRLLVL.